This is a list of T cell receptor beta chains from one sample in a study of T cells after yellow fever vaccination. TCRdb recomputed calls from the 5' RACE reads with MiXCR, one row per CDR3 protein. This table has under 250,000 distinct CDR3 sequences, 3% to 4% appearing once. The sequenced sample was CD4+ T cells sorted from PBMCs, obtained 10 days after the yellow fever booster vaccination. These receptors all stem from a man in his late teens or twenties who received the YFV17D yellow fever vaccine. CDR3s include the opening cysteine and the closing phenylalanine or tryptophan. The D gene is left open where the match is weak. The listing skips clone size in some rows; elsewhere it reads once, few, many or a size class.

.,TRBV18,many,TRBJ1-1,CASSTTGIGNTEAFF,TGTGCCAGCTCAACTACAGGGATCGGAAACACTGAAGCTTTCTTT
TRBD1,TRBV4-3,many,TRBJ1-4,CASSQDPPRDRGPRLFF,TGCGCCAGCAGCCAAGATCCTCCTCGGGACAGGGGGCCAAGGCTGTTTTTT
.,TRBV6-2/TRBV6-3,.,TRBJ2-3,CASSSQRALDTQYF,TGTGCCAGCAGTTCGCAGCGGGCCTTAGATACGCAGTATTTT
TRBD2,TRBV5-1,.,TRBJ2-3,CASSPGVAGADTQYF,TGCGCCAGCAGCCCAGGGGTAGCGGGGGCAGATACGCAGTATTTT
.,TRBV11-2,.,TRBJ2-3,CASSGQRDTQYF,TGTGCCAGCAGCGGACAGCGAGATACGCAGTATTTT
.,TRBV7-9,many,TRBJ1-5,CASTQGGNQPQHF,TGTGCCAGCACCCAGGGAGGGAATCAGCCCCAGCATTTT
TRBD2,TRBV20-1,many,TRBJ2-7,CSARDDSGGAREQYF,TGCAGTGCTAGAGACGATAGCGGGGGGGCGAGGGAGCAGTACTTC
.,TRBV19,.,TRBJ1-6,CASSGEGNSPLHF,TGTGCCAGTTCGGGGGAGGGAAATTCACCCCTCCACTTT
.,TRBV12-3/TRBV12-4,few,TRBJ1-2,CASGKREFNYGYTF,TGTGCCAGCGGAAAAAGGGAGTTTAACTATGGCTACACCTTC
TRBD2,TRBV29-1,.,TRBJ2-5,CSVDRSGGTETQYF,TGCAGCGTTGATAGGAGCGGGGGCACAGAGACCCAGTACTTC
.,TRBV5-5,.,TRBJ2-3,CASNPAIFTDTQYF,TGTGCCAGCAACCCCGCTATCTTCACAGATACGCAGTATTTT
.,TRBV20-1,.,TRBJ1-3,CSARGIQGLSGNTIYF,TGCAGTGCTAGAGGAATACAGGGTTTATCCGGAAACACCATATATTTT
TRBD2,TRBV12-3/TRBV12-4,.,TRBJ2-3,CASSSNSGGGPSTDTQYF,TGTGCCAGCAGTTCGAATAGCGGGGGGGGACCTAGCACAGATACGCAGTATTTT
.,TRBV9,many,TRBJ2-3,CASSVAWGATNTQYF,TGTGCCAGCAGCGTAGCTTGGGGAGCGACAAATACGCAGTATTTT
TRBD2,TRBV7-2,many,TRBJ2-3,CASSFRLAGDRTDTQYF,TGTGCCAGCAGCTTCCGCCTAGCGGGGGACCGCACAGATACGCAGTATTTT
TRBD2,TRBV6-2/TRBV6-3,few,TRBJ2-7,CASSPRLAGDTYEQYF,TGTGCCAGCAGTCCCCGCTTAGCGGGGGATACCTACGAGCAGTACTTC
.,TRBV5-1,many,TRBJ2-5,CASSPGATETQYF,TGCGCCAGCAGTCCCGGGGCGACGGAGACCCAGTACTTC
.,TRBV5-4,many,TRBJ1-5,CASSQGGQPPNQPQHF,TGTGCCAGCAGCCAAGGCGGACAGCCCCCCAATCAGCCCCAGCATTTT
.,TRBV6-5,.,TRBJ1-6,CASRPGLNSPLHF,TGTGCCAGCAGACCCGGGCTCAATTCACCCCTCCACTTT
TRBD1,TRBV18,few,TRBJ1-5,CASSPGQESNQPQHF,TGTGCCAGCTCACCAGGACAGGAGTCTAATCAGCCCCAGCATTTT